Reported below is one TCR beta chain. This clone has more than one count but fewer than ten. Its antigen is not yet known. Base qualities are not recorded, but no much larger clone differs from it by a single base. The source of the sample is a study of CD8+ T cells in alopecia areata (dated by TCRdb to the late 2010s). At the level of the whole study: The treated patients, all with moderate-to-severe alopecia areata, were enrolled in an open-label pilot trial of oral tofacitinib given at 5 to 10 mg twice daily. Patients received tofacitinib for 6 to 18 months and were then followed off drug for 6 months to check for delayed response and recurrence. In both human patients and the C3H/HeJ mouse model, the study applied high-throughput TCRbeta sequencing to look at T cell clonal expansion in alopecia areata. Scalp tissue and sorted CD4+ and CD8+ peripheral blood T cells from patchy and totalis/universalis alopecia areata patients and from healthy controls were covered by human TCRbeta sequencing. Biopsies were taken from tofacitinib-treated patients at baseline and again at 4 and 24 weeks into treatment, and several of those patients also had a later scalp biopsy. Clonality in the scalp was compared among normal scalp (n=4), patchy alopecia areata scalp (n=8), and alopecia totalis/universalis scalp (n=8). The RNA source kit depended on sample type: the PAXgene miRNA kit for fixed scalp, the miRNeasy kit for PBMCs, and the RNeasy kit for mouse skin. immunoSEQ multiplex PCR using 35 Vbeta forward primers and 13 Jbeta reverse primers was used to amplify TCRbeta CDR3 regions.

The research as a whole found: Lesional scalp, especially in alopecia totalis/universalis, showed higher clonality and more expanded CD8+ clones than normal scalp, suggesting antigenic drive. TCR sequences shared between patients were less clear than in mice, possibly partly because of HLA diversity in the patient population. Scalp TCR repertoire analysis is complicated because resident alphabeta T cells in normal human skin are also sequenced, whereas mouse skin is dominated by gammadelta T cells.

The method was the immunoSEQ multiplex PCR assay. For TCR sequencing, RNA was extracted from every sample and reverse transcribed into cDNA to serve as template. First-strand cDNA was synthesized with SuperScript III using a 2:1 mix of oligo-dT and random hexamers. A synthetic immune receptor repertoire was used to assess amplification bias, and residual bias was removed computationally. Per the source publication's procedure: Raw reads were preprocessed to remove errors, and CDR3 was defined by IMGT conventions from the conserved cysteine to phenylalanine. To get clonality, Shannon entropy was normalized by log2 of the number of productive unique TCRs and the result was subtracted from 1. Scalp TCRbeta sequences were cross-referenced with sorted blood CD4 and CD8 repertoires so that the CD4 or CD8 identity of scalp clones could be inferred. The clones in this table, taken by TCRdb from immuneACCESS, are in-frame only. Not every clone is retained; where verified, under half of the shortfall comes from an unresolved V gene, and the cause of the rest is unknown. V and J calls and clone size are those listed in that table; D and trimming were worked out from the DNA. The sample has about 150,000 clones on record, around 47% of them singletons. The leading ten clones occupy around 7% of the sample.

Peripheral blood and lesional scalp punch biopsies were obtained from patients with alopecia areata. PBMCs were isolated by density centrifugation and stained for CD3, CD4 and CD8, after which CD4+ and CD8+ T cells were sorted on a FACSAria. What was sequenced was CD4+ T cells sorted from blood. The receptor was derived from a human donor with alopecia areata.

The sequenced DNA is TGTGCCAGCCGCGCCAGGACAGGGGACAATCAGCCCCAGCATTTT. Translated, it reads CASRARTGDNQPQHF. The chain employs TRBV7-2 and TRBJ1-5, with 9 bases matching TRBD1. Compared with germline, V lacks 8 bases and J lacks 3 bases; bases without a gene match: 8. The germline V gene specifies SGHTA as CDR1 and FQGNSA as CDR2. The CDR3 measures 15 amino acids from cysteine to phenylalanine. The kept DNA is CDR3 alone, 45 bases in frame from the first base.